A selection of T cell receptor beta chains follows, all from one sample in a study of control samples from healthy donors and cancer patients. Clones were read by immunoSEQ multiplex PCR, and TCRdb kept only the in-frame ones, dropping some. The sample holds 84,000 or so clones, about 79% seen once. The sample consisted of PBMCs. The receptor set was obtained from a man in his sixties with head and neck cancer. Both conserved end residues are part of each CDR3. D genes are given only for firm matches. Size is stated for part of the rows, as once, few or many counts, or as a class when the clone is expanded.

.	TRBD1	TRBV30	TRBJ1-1	CAWSAGTGYTEAFF	TGTGCCTGGAGTGCCGGGACAGGTTACACTGAAGCTTTCTTT
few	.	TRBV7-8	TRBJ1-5	CASSLYGGQPQHF	TGTGCCAGCAGCTTGTATGGGGGTCAGCCCCAGCATTTT
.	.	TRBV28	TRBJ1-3	CASSSGSSGNTIYF	TGTGCCAGCAGTTCAGGGAGCTCTGGAAACACCATATATTTT
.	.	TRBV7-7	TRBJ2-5	CASSLGTAGWDQYF	TGTGCCAGCAGCTTAGGGACGGCCGGGTGGGACCAGTACTTC
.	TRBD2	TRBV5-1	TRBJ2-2	CASSYLAGVPTGELFF	TGCGCCAGCAGCTACCTAGCGGGAGTCCCAACCGGGGAGCTGTTTTTT
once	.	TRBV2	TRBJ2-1	CASSENPTQFF	TGTGCCAGCAGTGAGAACCCGACCCAGTTCTTC
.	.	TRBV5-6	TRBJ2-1	CASSFSATYNEQFF	TGTGCCAGCAGCTTTAGCGCTACCTACAATGAGCAGTTCTTC
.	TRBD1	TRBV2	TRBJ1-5	CASSATTGDQPQHF	TGTGCCAGCAGCGCTACCACAGGGGATCAGCCCCAGCATTTT
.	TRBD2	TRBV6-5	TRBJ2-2	CASRPRLADTGELFF	TGTGCCAGCAGGCCCCGACTAGCGGACACCGGGGAGCTGTTTTTT
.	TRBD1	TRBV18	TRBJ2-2	CASSPGTGTGELFF	TGTGCCAGCTCACCCGGGACAGGCACCGGGGAGCTGTTTTTT
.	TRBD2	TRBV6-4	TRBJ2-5	CASSGTSGRGGQETQYF	TGTGCCAGCAGTGGGACTAGCGGGAGAGGGGGCCAAGAGACCCAGTACTTC
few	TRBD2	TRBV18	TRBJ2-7	CASSPSVGEGLAGGGLYEQYF	TGTGCCAGCTCACCATCTGTTGGCGAGGGACTAGCGGGAGGTGGCCTCTACGAGCAGTACTTC
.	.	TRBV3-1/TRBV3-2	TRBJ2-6	CASSQEGTGANVLTF	TGTGCCAGCAGCCAAGAGGGTACTGGGGCCAACGTCCTGACTTTC
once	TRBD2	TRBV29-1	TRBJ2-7	CSVGGLAGGTYEQYF	TGCAGCGTTGGCGGACTAGCGGGGGGAACCTACGAGCAGTACTTC
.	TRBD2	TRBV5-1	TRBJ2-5	CASRPTSGASGETQYF	TGCGCCAGCCGACCGACTAGCGGAGCGTCCGGGGAGACCCAGTACTTC